These 10 T cell receptor beta chains share one sample of origin, sequenced in a study of memory CD8 T cells in hepatitis C reinfection. The protocol was immunoSEQ multiplex PCR, while the TCRdb copy is restricted to in-frame clones and leaves out a portion. Of some 44,000 clones in the sample, roughly 89% were seen once. The sample's time point: late/post reinfection, 12 to 24 weeks after detection. TCR sequencing was done directly ex vivo on sorted cells, without expansion in vitro. The specimen sequenced was naive CD8+ T cells sorted from blood. The receptors come from a man younger than 30 with hepatitis C virus infection.

The gene calls are TRBV5-6 and TRBJ2-7, with TRBD1 as a possible D gene (5 bases). The germline V gene has CDR1 SGHDT and CDR2 YYEEEE. CDR3 length: 14 amino acids. V lost 5 bases, J lost 2 bases, and 14 bases lay in between. This CDR3 is CASRGEKETYEQYV. CDR3 sequence (DNA): TGTGCCAGCAGAGGGGAAAAAGAGACCTACGAGCAGTACGTC.

The chain employs TRBV28 and TRBJ2-3; tentative D call: TRBD1 (6 bases). This CDR3 spans 13 amino acids. Per the germline V gene, CDR1 is MDHEN and CDR2 is SYDVKM. V lost 6 bases and J 6 bases, leaving 13 bases between the germline ends. The DNA for the CDR3 is TGTGCCAGCAGCCCCGGACAGCAGGATACGCAGTATTTT. It translates to CASSPGQQDTQYF.

This rearrangement joins TRBV4-1 to TRBJ2-3; tentatively, D is TRBD2 (5 bases). This CDR3 contains 16 residues. Germline V lookup: CDR1 MGHRA, CDR2 YSYEKL. The germline V and J ends were trimmed by 1 base and 1 base, with 12 bases remaining between them. This CDR3 reads CASSQGVGIGTDTQYF. CDR3 nucleotides: TGCGCCAGCAGCCAAGGAGTCGGGATCGGCACAGATACGCAGTATTTT.

The DNA of the CDR3 is TGCGCCAGCAGCTCATTCAGGGAAGCTAACTATGGCTACACCTTC. Translation: CASSSFREANYGYTF. The chain couples TRBV5-1 to TRBJ1-2, with D perhaps TRBD1 (5 bases). The length of the CDR3 is 15 residues. The V end lost 3 bases, the J end lost 0 bases, and 12 bases lay between the germline ends. Per germline, CDR1 SGHRS and CDR2 YFSETQ.

The genes are TRBV5-4 and TRBJ2-1, with 7 bases identical to TRBD1. Trimming removed 1 base from V and 4 bases from J; junction bases left unmatched: 5. Germline loops: CDR1 SGHNT, CDR2 YYREEE (reference sequence). This CDR3 comprises 15 residues. The CDR3 protein is CASSLYRGPYNEQFF. CDR3 DNA sequence: TGTGCCAGCAGCTTGTACAGGGGACCTTACAATGAGCAGTTCTTC.

V and J are TRBV7-3 and TRBJ2-6; 7 nucleotides align to TRBD2. CDR1 is SGHTA and CDR2 is FQGTGA in the germline V gene. The CDR3 has 15 amino acids. Trimming at V came to 9 bases and at J to 1 base, leaving 6 bases not matched to a gene. In DNA, the CDR3 is TGTGCCAGTGGGGAGGGGTCATCTGGGGCCAACGTCCTGACTTTC. It yields the protein CASGEGSSGANVLTF.

This chain links TRBV7-9 with TRBJ2-7, with TRBD1 matching over 9 bases. The germline V gene encodes CDR1 SEHNR and CDR2 FQNEAQ (reference sequence). Unmatched junction bases numbered 13, after V lost 6 bases and J lost 4 bases. The CDR3 sequence is 16 residues long. The DNA for the CDR3 is TGTGCCAGCAGTCACACCGGGACAGGGACAAAATACGAGCAGTACGTC. Translated, it gives CASSHTGTGTKYEQYV.

The rearrangement joins TRBV12-5 to TRBJ1-1; TRBD1 might be the D (6 bases). Trimming left V 1 base short and J 5 bases short, with 35 bases between. Germline CDR1 LGHNT, CDR2 FRNRAP. The CDR3 consists of 22 residues. This chain's CDR3 is CASGLGVRGAHKAPSWDTEAFF. In nucleotides, the CDR3 is TGTGCTAGTGGTTTGGGAGTTCGGGGGGCGCATAAAGCTCCCTCCTGGGATACTGAAGCTTTCTTT. Looking up the rest from reference TRBV12-5 and TRBJ1-1 gives the full variable domain: DARVTQTPRHKVTEMGQEVTMRCQPILGHNTVFWYRQTMMQGLELLAYFRNRAPLDDSGMPKDRFSAEMPDATLATLKIQPSEPRDSAVYFCASGLGVRGAHKAPSWDTEAFFGQGTRLTVV.

The chain links TRBV18 to TRBJ2-7, with D unclear. The V end lost 6 bases, the J end lost 3 bases, and 12 bases lay between the germline ends. Germline V lookup: CDR1 KGHSH, CDR2 LQKENI. This CDR3 has 13 residues. CDR3 in DNA: TGTGCCAGCTCCCCAACAGACGGCTACGAGCAGTACTTC. Amino acids: CASSPTDGYEQYF.

The V gene is TRBV27, the J gene TRBJ2-3; D is unclear. CDR3 size: 14 residues. The V end lost 6 bases, the J end lost 1 base, and 11 bases lay between the germline ends. CDR1 and CDR2 from the germline V gene are MNHEY and SMNVEV (reference sequence). The DNA for the CDR3 is TGTGCCAGCAGCCTAGAGCATGGCACAGATACGCAGTATTTT. This encodes CASSLEHGTDTQYF.